This T cell receptor beta chain is from a study of blood T cell repertoires in COVID-19. About the research overall: COVID-19 samples from acute and convalescent phases originated in the United States, Italy and Spain. PBMCs, B-cell-depleted T cells, or T cells were the source of the cDNA or gDNA that made up the material.

Under the authors' procedure: Scientists estimated how many nucleated cells there were by amplifying reference gene primers. Sequencing used immunoSEQ multiplex PCR; TCRdb keeps in-frame clones, though not all of them. V and J calls and clone size come straight from that table; D and trimming were deduced from the DNA. Counted here are 29,000 or so clones, 80% occurring once; the ten biggest clones make up roughly half. This clone was counted a few times. The germline CDR1 and CDR2 sequences are MDHEN and SYDVKM. The CDR3 has 15 residues. The ends lost 6 bases at V and 7 bases at J; junction bases unmatched: 9.

The sequence came from an older woman with acute or convalescent COVID-19. The material sequenced was peripheral blood. The V call is TRBV28, the J call TRBJ2-2; 9 bases map to TRBD1. The CDR3 is CASSLGQGIFGELFF. For the CDR3, the DNA is TGTGCCAGCAGCTTGGGACAGGGAATATTCGGGGAGCTGTTTTTT.